Below are 8 T cell receptor beta chains sequenced from a single sample in a study of blood T cell repertoires in COVID-19 (dated by TCRdb to 2020 to 2022). Preparation of the library involved the immunoSEQ multiplex PCR assay. TCRdb provides this immuneACCESS table in a form limited to in-frame rearrangements. Some clones are lacking; in checked studies, under half of them reflect an unresolved V gene, and why the rest are absent is not known. The sample data list about 370,000 clones, and 90% to 95% of these were observed just once. The top ten constitute roughly 0.9% of the sample. Specimen: PBMCs or T cells enriched from blood (not recorded which). Receptors originate from a woman between 35 and 50 years old who had been exposed to COVID-19.

This chain links TRBV29-1 with TRBJ1-1; a weak D match, TRBD1 (6 bases). Trimming pared 3 bases from V and 1 base from J, leaving 9 bases between. The CDR3 loop spans 13 amino acids. Germline CDR1 reads SQVTM; CDR2 reads ANQGSEA. Written as DNA, the CDR3 is TGCAGCGTTGATACAGGGAAGAACACTGAAGCTTTCTTT. Protein: CSVDTGKNTEAFF.

This sequence joins TRBV7-9 and TRBJ1-1; 8 bases are shared with TRBD1. Germline assignment: CDR1 SEHNR and CDR2 FQNEAQ (reference sequence). Trimming took 7 bases from V and 6 from J; bases not matched to a gene: 7. CDR3 length: 13 amino acids. CDR3: CASTPTGASEAFF. The DNA for the CDR3 is TGTGCCAGCACCCCGACAGGGGCATCTGAAGCTTTCTTT.

The chain uses TRBV3-1 (or the pseudogene TRBV3-2) and TRBJ1-1, with D perhaps matching TRBD1 (6 bases). Trimming took 7 bases from V and 10 from J, leaving 7 bases between them. The CDR3 spans 9 residues. Germline lookup yields CDR1 LGHDT and CDR2 YNNKEL (reference sequence). The CDR3 reads CASTGAAFF. CDR3 in DNA: TGTGCCAGCACAGGGGCAGCTTTCTTT.

This chain connects TRBV30 to TRBJ2-3; a possible D gene is TRBD2 (6 bases). The CDR3 totals 13 residues. Germline lookup yields CDR1 GTSNPN and CDR2 SVGIG (reference sequence). The V end was cut by 4 bases, the J end by 6 bases, with 14 bases between. CDR3 nucleotide sequence: TGTGCCTGGAACCACGGGGACTCTGATACGCAGTATTTT. Amino acid sequence: CAWNHGDSDTQYF.

The chain carries TRBV12-5 and TRBJ1-1; possible D gene TRBD1, 5 bases. There are 17 residues in the CDR3. The V end lost 0 bases, the J end lost 3 bases, and 17 bases lay between the germline ends. Looked up from germline, CDR1 is LGHNT and CDR2 is FRNRAP. The CDR3 nucleotides read TGTGCTAGTGGTTTGGTACTAGGCGCAGGGAGGGACACTGAAGCTTTCTTT. This gives the protein CASGLVLGAGRDTEAFF.

The rearrangement links TRBV6-2 or TRBV6-3 to TRBJ1-2; 8 positions match TRBD1. Germline CDR1 MNHEY, CDR2 SVGEGT. The V and J ends lost 4 bases and 8 bases, in that order; junction bases with no gene match: 12. CDR3 length: 15 amino acids. The CDR3 sequence: CASSSSDRVLRGYTF. Here the CDR3 DNA reads TGTGCCAGCAGTTCATCGGACAGGGTCTTGCGAGGCTACACCTTC.

This rearrangement joins TRBV18 to TRBJ1-1; 7 nucleotides line up with TRBD1. Per germline, CDR1 KGHSH and CDR2 LQKENI. The CDR3 runs to 17 residues. After removal of 2 bases from V and 4 bases from J, the junction contained 13 bases not matched to a gene. The CDR3 DNA reads TGTGCCAGCTCACCAAGTGAGGGGGGACAGCCGGGCACTGAAGCTTTCTTT. Translating gives CASSPSEGGQPGTEAFF.

The chain uses TRBV24-1 and TRBJ2-1; 7 bases are shared with TRBD1. The CDR3 extends over 14 amino acids. Germline assignment: CDR1 KGHDR and CDR2 SFDVKD. Trimming cost V 7 bases and J 4 bases; bases outside gene matches: 6. The CDR3 DNA reads TGTGCCACCAGGGGGACAGCCGATTACAATGAGCAGTTCTTC. Translated, it gives CATRGTADYNEQFF.